This T cell receptor beta chain was identified during a study of molecular identifiers for immune sequencing clone quantification (dated by TCRdb to 2017 to 2018). With regard to the full study: For a replicate experiment, RNA from approximately 20,000 or 100,000 naive CD8 T cells was divided into five aliquots, and four of the five aliquots were sequenced. The study was a methods study using CD8 T cells to benchmark molecular-identifier clustering-based TCR repertoire sequencing (MIDCIRS) and TCR RNA copy counting. The investigation overall reported the following: The naive libraries included spiked-in Jurkat TCR RNA (about nine copies' worth), and this Jurkat TCR RNA is not part of the donor repertoire. In CMV-specific effector cells, over 99% of molecules were held by clones above 20 RNA copies, whereas under 1% of molecules were held by such clones in naive cells. Modeling indicated 2.5 to 3 TCR RNA copies recovered per cell, compared with around 10 by digital PCR, which implies a capture efficiency of around 29%. Highly expanded clone sizes could be underestimated because identical TCR molecules may share a barcode. When barcode sub-clustering was not used, chimeric consensus sequences inflated TCR diversity, with chimeras reaching as high as 47%. Even against a background of approximately 1 million naive CD8 T cells, spiked-in Jurkat TCR RNA amounting to a single cell's worth was reported to be detectable.

Receptor amplification or capture employed PCR. Reads for this sample came from a NextSeq 500. Bulk TCR libraries were made following a previously described method, with the TCR primers given in Table S5. The Qiagen AllPrep DNA/RNA kit was used to purify total RNA. Reads from multiple sequencing runs of the same library were pooled before analysis. The paper's data handling went like this. Reads were retained only if an exact TCR constant sequence was present, and the retained reads were trimmed to 150 nt and grouped according to their 12-nt molecular barcodes. Reads within each barcode group were sub-clustered using a 15% Levenshtein threshold, and quality-weighted consensus sequences were constructed for each RNA molecule. Non-functional sequences were removed, as were lower-count sequences one edit away from another. Barcode sub-clusters with fewer than 20% of the maximum read count were removed, based on fitting two negative binomial distributions. TCRdb reprocessed the public reads (quality trimming at Q25 with fastp, clone calling with MiXCR) and kept in-frame beta chains. Rows are combined by CDR3 protein, so each entry shows the most common genes and DNA. The V and J calls and clone size come from TCRdb's table, not from the authors' own analysis. Present in this sample are 85,000 to 120,000 distinct CDR3 sequences, 30% to 35% of which were seen just once. 9.7% of the sample goes to the ten largest clones.

This clonotype was detected many times. The antigen it recognizes is unknown. No quality values exist for individual bases; no much larger clone is one base distant. Libraries of naive CD8 T cells were built from approximately 20,000 to 1,000,000 sorted cells, with 10%, 30% or 50% of the purified RNA used. Naive CD8 T cells, defined as CD8+CD4-CCR7+CD45RA+, were FACS-sorted into RLT Plus buffer on a BD FACSAria II. Detection sensitivity was tested by spiking Jurkat RNA equal to roughly nine TCR copies' worth into samples containing roughly 17,000-1,100,000 naive CD8 T cells. CD8 T cells were enriched using RosetteSep CD8+ T Cell Enrichment Cocktail and Ficoll-Paque, and the enriched cells then underwent ACK red cell lysis. This clonotype was sampled from a human donor in good health. Some libraries in this study had Jurkat cell RNA spiked in. Sequenced input: naive CD8+ T cells from blood, with Jurkat cell RNA spiked in. The cell subset or site label on this specimen signifies: FACS-sorted CD8+CD4-CCR7+CD45RA+ naive T cells.

The sequenced DNA: TGTGCCAGCAGCTTAGGCACATCCGGGTATCGCACAGATACGCAGTATTTT. This is translated as CASSLGTSGYRTDTQYF. The chain uses TRBV11-2 and TRBJ2-3; there is no confident call for the D gene. A distance of 15 bases separates the germline ends of V and J, which lose 1 base and 1 base respectively. Inclusive of the bounding cysteine and phenylalanine, the CDR3 is 17 residues long. The read is trimmed to its CDR3 DNA, 51 bases read in frame from base 1. CDR1 and CDR2 (SGHAT, FQNNGV) derive from the germline V gene. When the CDR3 is completed using the reference TRBV11-2 and TRBJ2-3 genes on either side, the full variable domain is EAGVAQSPRYKIIEKRQSVAFWCNPISGHATLYWYQQILGQGPKLLIQFQNNGVVDDSQLPKDRFSAERLKGVDSTLKIQPAKLEDSAVYLCASSLGTSGYRTDTQYFGPGTRLTVL.